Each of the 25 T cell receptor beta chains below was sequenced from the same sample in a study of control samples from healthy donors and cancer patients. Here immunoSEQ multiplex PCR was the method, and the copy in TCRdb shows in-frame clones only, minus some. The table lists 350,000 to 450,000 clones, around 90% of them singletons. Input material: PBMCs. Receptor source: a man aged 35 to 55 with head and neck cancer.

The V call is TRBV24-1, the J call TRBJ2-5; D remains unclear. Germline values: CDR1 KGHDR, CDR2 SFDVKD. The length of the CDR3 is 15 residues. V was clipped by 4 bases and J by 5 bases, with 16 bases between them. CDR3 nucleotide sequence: TGTGCCACCAGTGACACCCGGGCTGTCGGGGAGACCCAGTACTTC. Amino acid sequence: CATSDTRAVGETQYF.

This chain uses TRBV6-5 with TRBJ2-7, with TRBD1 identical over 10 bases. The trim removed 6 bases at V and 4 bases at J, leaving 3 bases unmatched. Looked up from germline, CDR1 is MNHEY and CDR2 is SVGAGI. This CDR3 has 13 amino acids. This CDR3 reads CASRGQGQYEQYF. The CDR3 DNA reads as TGTGCCAGCAGGGGACAGGGGCAGTACGAGCAGTACTTC.

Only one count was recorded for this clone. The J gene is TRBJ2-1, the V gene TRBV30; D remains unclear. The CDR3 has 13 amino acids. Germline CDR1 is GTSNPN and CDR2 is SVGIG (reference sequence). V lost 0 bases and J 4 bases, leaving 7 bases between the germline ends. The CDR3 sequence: CAWSVTAYNEQFF. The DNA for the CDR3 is TGTGCCTGGAGTGTAACGGCTTACAATGAGCAGTTCTTC.

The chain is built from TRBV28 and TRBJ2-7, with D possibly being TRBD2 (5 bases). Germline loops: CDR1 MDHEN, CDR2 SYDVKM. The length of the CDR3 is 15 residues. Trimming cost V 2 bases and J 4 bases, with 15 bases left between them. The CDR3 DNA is TGTGCCAGCAGTTTAGAGGGTCGATACTATTACGAGCAGTACTTC. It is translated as CASSLEGRYYYEQYF.

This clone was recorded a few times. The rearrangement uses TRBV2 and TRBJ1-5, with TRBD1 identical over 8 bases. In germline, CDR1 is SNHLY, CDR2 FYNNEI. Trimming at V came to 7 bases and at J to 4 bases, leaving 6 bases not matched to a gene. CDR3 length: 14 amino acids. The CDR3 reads CASTSQGGNQPQHF. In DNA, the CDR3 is TGTGCCAGCACTTCACAGGGGGGGAATCAGCCCCAGCATTTT.

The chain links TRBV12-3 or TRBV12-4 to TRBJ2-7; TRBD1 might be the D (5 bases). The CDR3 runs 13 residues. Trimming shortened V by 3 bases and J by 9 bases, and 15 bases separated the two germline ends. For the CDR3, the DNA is TGTGCCAGCAGTTTGAAACGGTTTCAGGGGCAGTACTTC. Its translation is CASSLKRFQGQYF.

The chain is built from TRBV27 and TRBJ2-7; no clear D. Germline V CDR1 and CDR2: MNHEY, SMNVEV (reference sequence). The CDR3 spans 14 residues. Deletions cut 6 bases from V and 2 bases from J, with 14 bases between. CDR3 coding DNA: TGTGCCAGCAGCCCGAACCCCGGTCCCTACGAGCAGTACTTC. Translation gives CASSPNPGPYEQYF.

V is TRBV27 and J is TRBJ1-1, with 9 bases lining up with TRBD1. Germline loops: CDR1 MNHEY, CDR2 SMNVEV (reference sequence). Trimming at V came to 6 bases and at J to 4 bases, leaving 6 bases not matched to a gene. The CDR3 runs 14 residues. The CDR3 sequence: CASRPGQGGTEAFF. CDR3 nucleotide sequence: TGTGCCAGCAGACCGGGACAGGGAGGCACTGAAGCTTTCTTT.

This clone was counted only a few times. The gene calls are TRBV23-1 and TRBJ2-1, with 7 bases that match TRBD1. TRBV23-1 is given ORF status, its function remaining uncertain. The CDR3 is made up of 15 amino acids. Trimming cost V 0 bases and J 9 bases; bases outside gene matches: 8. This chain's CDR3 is CASSQSGRGIGEQFF. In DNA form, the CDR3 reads TGCGCCAGCAGTCAATCCGGCAGGGGGATCGGTGAGCAGTTCTTC.

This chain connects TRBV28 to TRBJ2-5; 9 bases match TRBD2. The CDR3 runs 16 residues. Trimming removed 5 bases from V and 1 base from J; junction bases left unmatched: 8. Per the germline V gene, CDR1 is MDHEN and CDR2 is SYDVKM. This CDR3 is CASSPLAGPAQETQYF. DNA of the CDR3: TGTGCCAGCAGTCCGCTAGCGGGGCCAGCCCAAGAGACCCAGTACTTC.

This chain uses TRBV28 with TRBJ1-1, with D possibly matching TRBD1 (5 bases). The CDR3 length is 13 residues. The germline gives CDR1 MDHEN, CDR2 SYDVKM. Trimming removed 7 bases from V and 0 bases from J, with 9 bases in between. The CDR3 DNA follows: TGTGCCAGCACCGACAGCTTGAACACTGAAGCTTTCTTT. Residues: CASTDSLNTEAFF.

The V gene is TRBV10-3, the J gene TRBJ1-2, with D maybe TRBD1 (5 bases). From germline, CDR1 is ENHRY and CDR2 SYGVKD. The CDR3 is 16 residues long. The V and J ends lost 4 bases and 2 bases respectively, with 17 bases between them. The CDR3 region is CAISGVRGGLNYGYTF. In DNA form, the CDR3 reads TGTGCCATCAGTGGTGTACGGGGCGGATTAAACTATGGCTACACCTTC.

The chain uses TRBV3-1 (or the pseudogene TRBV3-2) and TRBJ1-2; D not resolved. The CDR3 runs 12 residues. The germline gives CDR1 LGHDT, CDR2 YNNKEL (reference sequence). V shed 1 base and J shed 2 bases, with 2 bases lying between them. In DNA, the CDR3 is TGTGCCAGCAGCCAAGTCAACTATGGCTACACCTTC. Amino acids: CASSQVNYGYTF.

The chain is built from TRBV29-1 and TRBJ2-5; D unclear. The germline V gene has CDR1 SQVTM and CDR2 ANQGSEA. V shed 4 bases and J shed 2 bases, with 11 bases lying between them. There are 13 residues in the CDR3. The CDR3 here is CSVGSGPQETQYF. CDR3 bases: TGCAGCGTTGGAAGTGGCCCACAAGAGACCCAGTACTTC.

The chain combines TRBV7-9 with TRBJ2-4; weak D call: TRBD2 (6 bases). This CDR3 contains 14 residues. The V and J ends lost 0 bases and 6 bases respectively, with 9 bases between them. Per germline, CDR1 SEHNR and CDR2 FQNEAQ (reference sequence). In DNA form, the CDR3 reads TGTGCCAGCAGCTTAGCGGAGGGTACAAACATTCAGTACTTC. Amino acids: CASSLAEGTNIQYF. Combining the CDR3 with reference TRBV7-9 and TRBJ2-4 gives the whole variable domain DTGVSQNPRHKITKRGQNVTFRCDPISEHNRLYWYRQTLGQGPEFLTYFQNEAQLEKSRLLSDRFSAERPKGSFSTLEIQRTEQGDSAMYLCASSLAEGTNIQYFGAGTRLSVL.

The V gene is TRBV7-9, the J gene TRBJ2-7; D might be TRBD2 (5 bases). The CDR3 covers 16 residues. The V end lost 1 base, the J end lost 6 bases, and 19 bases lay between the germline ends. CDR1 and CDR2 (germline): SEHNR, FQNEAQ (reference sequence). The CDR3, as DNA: TGTGCCAGCAGCTTAGGGAGCGGATCCTCGTATAGCGAGCAGTACTTC. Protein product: CASSLGSGSSYSEQYF.

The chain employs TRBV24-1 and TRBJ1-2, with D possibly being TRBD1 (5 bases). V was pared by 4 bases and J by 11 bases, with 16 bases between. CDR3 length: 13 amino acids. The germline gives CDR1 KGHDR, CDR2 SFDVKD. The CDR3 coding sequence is TGTGCCACCAGTGACCCCGGGACGGGGACGTACACCTTC. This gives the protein CATSDPGTGTYTF.

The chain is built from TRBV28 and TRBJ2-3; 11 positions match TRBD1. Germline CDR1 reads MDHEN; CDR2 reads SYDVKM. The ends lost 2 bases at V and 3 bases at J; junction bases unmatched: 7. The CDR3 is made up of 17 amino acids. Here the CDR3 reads CASSLGTGGSWTDTQYF. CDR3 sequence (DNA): TGTGCCAGCAGTTTAGGGACAGGGGGTAGTTGGACAGATACGCAGTATTTT.

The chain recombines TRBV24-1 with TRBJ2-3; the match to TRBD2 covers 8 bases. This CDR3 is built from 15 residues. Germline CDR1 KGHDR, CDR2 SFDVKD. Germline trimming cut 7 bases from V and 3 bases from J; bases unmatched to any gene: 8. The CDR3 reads CATSESGSLTDTQYF. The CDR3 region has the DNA TGTGCCACCAGCGAGAGCGGGAGCTTGACAGATACGCAGTATTTT.

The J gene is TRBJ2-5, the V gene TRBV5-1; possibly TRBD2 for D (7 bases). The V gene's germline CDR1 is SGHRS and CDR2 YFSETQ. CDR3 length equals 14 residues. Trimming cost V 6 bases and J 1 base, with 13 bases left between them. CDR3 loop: CASTRGGPQETQYF. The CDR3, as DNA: TGCGCCAGCACGAGGGGGGGCCCCCAAGAGACCCAGTACTTC.

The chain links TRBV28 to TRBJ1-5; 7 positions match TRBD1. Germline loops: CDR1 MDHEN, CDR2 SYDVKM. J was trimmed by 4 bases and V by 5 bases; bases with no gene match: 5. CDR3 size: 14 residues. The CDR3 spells CASSPGQLNQPQHF. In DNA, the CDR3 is TGTGCCAGCAGTCCGGGACAGCTAAATCAGCCCCAGCATTTT.

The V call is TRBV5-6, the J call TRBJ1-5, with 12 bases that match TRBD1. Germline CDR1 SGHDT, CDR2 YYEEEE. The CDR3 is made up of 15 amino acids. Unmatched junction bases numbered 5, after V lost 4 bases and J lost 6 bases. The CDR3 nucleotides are TGTGCCAGCAGCCACCGGGACAGGGGGCTTCAGCCCCAGCATTTT. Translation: CASSHRDRGLQPQHF.

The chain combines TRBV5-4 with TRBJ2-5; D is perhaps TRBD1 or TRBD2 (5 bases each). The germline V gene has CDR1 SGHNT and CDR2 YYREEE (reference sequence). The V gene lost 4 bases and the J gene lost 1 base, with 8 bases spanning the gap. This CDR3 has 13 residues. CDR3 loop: CASSPGTQETQYF. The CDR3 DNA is TGTGCCAGCAGCCCAGGGACCCAAGAGACCCAGTACTTC.

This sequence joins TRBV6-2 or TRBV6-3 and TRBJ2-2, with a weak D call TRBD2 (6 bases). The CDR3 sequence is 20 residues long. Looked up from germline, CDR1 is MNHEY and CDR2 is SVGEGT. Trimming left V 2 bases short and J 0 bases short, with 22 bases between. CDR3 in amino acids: CASSYPSGLVDHSNTGELFF. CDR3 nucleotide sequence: TGTGCCAGCAGTTACCCCTCGGGACTGGTCGACCATTCGAACACCGGGGAGCTGTTTTTT.

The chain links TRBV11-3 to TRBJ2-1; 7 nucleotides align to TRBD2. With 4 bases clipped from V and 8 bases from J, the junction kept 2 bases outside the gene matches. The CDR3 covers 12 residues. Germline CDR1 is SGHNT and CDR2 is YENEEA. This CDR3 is CASSSSGDEQFF. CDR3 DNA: TGTGCCAGCAGCTCTAGCGGCGATGAGCAGTTCTTC.